The rows below give T cell receptor beta chains drawn from one sample of a study of molecular identifiers for immune sequencing clone quantification. One entry per CDR3 protein results from TCRdb running MiXCR on the PCR reads. The top ten clones hold 1.9% of a sample with roughly 50,000 distinct CDR3 sequences, approximately 25% of them seen once. Source material: naive CD8+ T cells from blood, with Jurkat cell RNA spiked in. These receptors were taken from a human donor in good health. Some libraries in this study had Jurkat cell RNA spiked in. CDR3s include the opening cysteine and the closing phenylalanine or tryptophan. A D gene is named only where the DNA matches it firmly. Clone sizes are given selectively: once, few, many, or a class where the clone is expanded.

D gene	V gene	J gene	clone size	CDR3 DNA	CDR3 protein
NA	TRBV2	TRBJ2-7	many	TGTGCCAGCAGTGATAACAGGGATGGCAAGTACGAGCAGTACTTC	CASSDNRDGKYEQYF
NA	TRBV27	TRBJ1-1	many	TGTGCCAGCAGCGAGGGATGGTGGAGTGAAGCTTTCTTT	CASSEGWWSEAFF
NA	TRBV2	TRBJ2-3	many	TGTGCCAGCAGTGAAAGGTGGTCTTACGAACTTACGGGCCAGTTGTATTTT	CASSERWSYELTGQLYF
NA	TRBV20-1	TRBJ1-1	many	TGCAGTGCAGCAACAGGGAGGCTTTACACTGAAGCTTTCTTT	CSAATGRLYTEAFF
TRBD1	TRBV27	TRBJ1-5	few	TGTGCCAGCAGTTTGACAGGGGGTCAGCCCCAGCATTTT	CASSLTGGQPQHF
NA	TRBV19	TRBJ2-2	many	TGTGCCAGTAGTATTTCCGGGGTAAACACCGGGGAGCTGTTTTTT	CASSISGVNTGELFF
NA	TRBV25-1	TRBJ1-6	few	TGTGCCAGCAGTGGATCAGGGGATATCTATAATTCACCCCTCCACTTT	CASSGSGDIYNSPLHF
TRBD2	TRBV4-1	TRBJ2-1	few	TGCGCCAGCAGCCAAGTCTTGCGGGGGGGCAGGAATGAGCAGTTCTTC	CASSQVLRGGRNEQFF
TRBD1	TRBV19	TRBJ2-7	many	TGTGCCAGTAGTAGCACAGGGGGCGACTACGAGCAGTACTTC	CASSSTGGDYEQYF
NA	TRBV4-1	TRBJ2-7	many	TGCGCCAGCAGGCCGGACAAGGGGGCCTACGAGCAGTACTTC	CASRPDKGAYEQYF
NA	TRBV28	TRBJ2-7	many	TGTGCCAGCAGTGAAATTGGGGACGGAGCCTACGAGCAGTACTTC	CASSEIGDGAYEQYF
NA	TRBV27	TRBJ2-2	many	TGTGCCAGCAGTTTTGGTCCAGAACCCGGGGAGCTGTTTTTT	CASSFGPEPGELFF
TRBD2	TRBV20-1	TRBJ2-3	many	TGCAGTGCTAGAGACCTAGCGGGAGCTAGCACAGATACGCAGTATTTT	CSARDLAGASTDTQYF
NA	TRBV7-9	TRBJ2-5	many	TGTGCCAGCAACCTACAGCGGGCTCCAGAGACCCAGTACTTC	CASNLQRAPETQYF
TRBD1	TRBV24-1	TRBJ1-4	NA	TGTGCCACCAGTGATCGACCGGGACAGGGAGCAACTAATGAAAAACTGTTTTTT	CATSDRPGQGATNEKLFF
TRBD1	TRBV11-2	TRBJ2-2	few	TGTGCCAGCAGCTTAGATTACAGGGGCCCGAACACCGGGGAGCTGTTTTTT	CASSLDYRGPNTGELFF
NA	TRBV27	TRBJ1-1	many	TGTGCCAGCAGCCCCAGGGACTACCGAACGTTGAACACTGAAGCTTTCTTT	CASSPRDYRTLNTEAFF
TRBD2	TRBV11-2	TRBJ2-3	NA	TGTGCCAGCAGCTTAGCAGCGGGAGGGTCAGATACGCAGTATTTT	CASSLAAGGSDTQYF
NA	TRBV29-1	TRBJ2-3	many	TGCAGCGTTGGAGGCAGGGGTGACGCAGATACGCAGTATTTT	CSVGGRGDADTQYF
NA	TRBV3-1	TRBJ2-3	many	TGTGCCAGCAGCCTAGTGCAGGGTCGGACAGATACGCAGTATTTT	CASSLVQGRTDTQYF
TRBD1	TRBV13	TRBJ1-1	NA	TGTGCCAGCAGGAAGACAGGGCTGGGGATCACTGAAGCTTTCTTT	CASRKTGLGITEAFF
TRBD1	TRBV4-3	TRBJ2-1	many	TGCGCCAGCAGCCAAGTCACGCAGGGGGTCAATGAGCAGTTCTTC	CASSQVTQGVNEQFF
NA	TRBV7-9	TRBJ1-1	many	TGTGCCAGCAGCTTAGCAACTACTGAAGCTTTCTTT	CASSLATTEAFF
NA	TRBV18	TRBJ1-1	NA	TGTGCCAGCTCACCCACCGACACTGAAGCTTTATTT	CASSPTDTEALF
TRBD2	TRBV3-1	TRBJ2-2	many	TGTGCCAGCAGCCAAAATGTCGGGACTAGCGCCGGGGAGCTGTTTTTT	CASSQNVGTSAGELFF
NA	TRBV20-1	TRBJ2-5	few	TGCAGTGCTGGAGGCACTACAGGGATGGGTGGAGAGACCCAGTACTTC	CSAGGTTGMGGETQYF
NA	TRBV29-1	TRBJ2-6	NA	TGCAGCGTTGAGTCCTACGGGGCCAACGTCCTGACTTTC	CSVESYGANVLTF
TRBD1	TRBV11-2	TRBJ2-1	many	TGTGCCAGCAGCTTAGATGGGACAGGGGGCATCCCCCCTCTTTATGAGCAGTTCTTC	CASSLDGTGGIPPLYEQFF
TRBD2	TRBV3-1	TRBJ2-1	few	TGTGCCAGCAGCCAAGATGGGGTAGCGGGAGTCTACAATGAGCAGTTCTTC	CASSQDGVAGVYNEQFF
TRBD1	TRBV15	TRBJ2-3	many	TGTGCCACCAGCCCCCTCACAGGGGGGAGCACAGATACGCAGTATTTT	CATSPLTGGSTDTQYF
NA	TRBV9	TRBJ2-3	many	TGTGCCAGCAGCGCAGGGTCAGCGCAGTATTTT	CASSAGSAQYF
NA	TRBV7-2	TRBJ2-5	few	TGTGCCAGCAGCCTCGGGGGAAACCAGAAAGAGACCCAGTACTTC	CASSLGGNQKETQYF
TRBD2	TRBV5-1	TRBJ2-7	NA	TGCGCCAGCAGTGCCCAGATTTTACTAGCGGGAGTGCTGAGCTCCTACGTGCAGTACTTC	CASSAQILLAGVLSSYVQYF
NA	TRBV14	TRBJ2-5	many	TGTGCCAGCAGCCAAGAGGCAGTCCAAGAGACCCAGTACTTC	CASSQEAVQETQYF
TRBD1	TRBV20-1	TRBJ1-1	many	TGCAGTGCTAGAGACAAACAGGGGGCCGGCGTCGGGGATACTGAAGCTTTCTTT	CSARDKQGAGVGDTEAFF
TRBD1	TRBV5-4	TRBJ1-1	many	TGTGCCAGCAGCTATGGACAGGGGGCTACGAGAGCTTTCTTT	CASSYGQGATRAFF
NA	TRBV12-3/TRBV12-4	TRBJ2-7	many	TGTGCCAGCAGTTTCGGACTCTACGAGCAGTACTTC	CASSFGLYEQYF
NA	TRBV23-1	TRBJ2-1	many	TGCGCCAGCAGTCAATCGGAAGGCAATGAGCAGTTCTTC	CASSQSEGNEQFF
NA	TRBV27	TRBJ2-7	few	TGTGCCAGCAGTCCCTACTTATGGTACGAGCAGTACTTC	CASSPYLWYEQYF
NA	TRBV30	TRBJ2-1	many	TGTGCCTGGAGTTTGGAGTCTGGTATGGATGAGCAGTTCTTC	CAWSLESGMDEQFF
NA	TRBV4-1	TRBJ2-7	few	TGCGCCAGCAGCCAAGTTCAGGGGACCCTATACGAGCAGTACTTC	CASSQVQGTLYEQYF
NA	TRBV9	TRBJ1-1	many	TGTGCCAGCAGCGACGGTTTTACGGTGAACACTGAAGCTTTCTTT	CASSDGFTVNTEAFF
TRBD1	TRBV27	TRBJ1-5	many	TGTGCCAGCAGGTGGACAGGGGGCGGTCAGCCCCAGCATTTT	CASRWTGGGQPQHF
NA	TRBV29-1	TRBJ1-2	many	TGCAGCGTTGCCGGGGCTTACTATGGCTACACCTTC	CSVAGAYYGYTF
NA	TRBV12-3/TRBV12-4	TRBJ2-5	many	TGTGCCAGCAGCCCGACGCTGATCGAAGAGACCCAGTACTTC	CASSPTLIEETQYF
NA	TRBV27	TRBJ2-6	many	TGTGCCAGCAGTTTGGCTGGGGCCAACGTCCTGACTTTC	CASSLAGANVLTF
TRBD1	TRBV27	TRBJ2-7	NA	TGTGCCAGCAGTTTAACAGGGGGCAGAACCTACGAGCAGTACTTC	CASSLTGGRTYEQYF
NA	TRBV27	TRBJ2-7	many	TGTGCCAGCAGTTTTGCCGGGAGTAGCACCTACGAGCAGTACTTC	CASSFAGSSTYEQYF
TRBD1	TRBV2	TRBJ1-5	many	TGTGCCAGTCGGGGACAGGGGTCCTATCAGCCCCAGCATTTT	CASRGQGSYQPQHF
NA	TRBV9	TRBJ2-5	many	TGTGCCAGCAGCGTAGCCGGGACCACACAAGAGACCCAGTACTTC	CASSVAGTTQETQYF
NA	TRBV12-3/TRBV12-4	TRBJ1-6	many	TGTGCCAGCACGACCTCGGACAGCTATTCACCCCTCCACTTT	CASTTSDSYSPLHF
NA	TRBV7-2	TRBJ1-2	many	TGTGCCAGCTTAATGGAATATGGCTACACCTTC	CASLMEYGYTF
NA	TRBV3-1	TRBJ2-3	NA	TGTGCCAGCAGCCAAGATAAGTTAGCGCTCACAGATACGCAGTATTTT	CASSQDKLALTDTQYF
NA	TRBV20-1	TRBJ1-4	NA	TGCAGTGCTAGAGACACGGGACAACCTATCGAAAAACTGTTTTTT	CSARDTGQPIEKLFF
NA	TRBV6-5	TRBJ2-7	many	TGTGCCAGCAGTTACTCCCCCGGGAACGGGTACGAGCAGTACTTC	CASSYSPGNGYEQYF
NA	TRBV6-5	TRBJ2-2	few	TGTGCCAGCAGGGGAGAACAGGGATTCAGGACCGGGGAGCTGTTTTTT	CASRGEQGFRTGELFF
TRBD2	TRBV7-2	TRBJ2-7	few	TGTGCCAGCAGCTTAGAGGGACTAGCGGGAGGTCCCTACTACGAGCAGTACTTC	CASSLEGLAGGPYYEQYF